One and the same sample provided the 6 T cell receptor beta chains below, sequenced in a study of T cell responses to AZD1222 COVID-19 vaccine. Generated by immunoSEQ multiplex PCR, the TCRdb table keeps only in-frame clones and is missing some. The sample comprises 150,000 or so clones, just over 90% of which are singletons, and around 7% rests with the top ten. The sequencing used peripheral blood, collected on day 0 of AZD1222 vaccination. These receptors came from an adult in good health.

The CDR3: CASSYSGKGDQPQHF. The CDR3 nucleotides read TGTGCCAGCAGTTACTCTGGGAAGGGGGATCAGCCCCAGCATTTT. The chain links TRBV6-5 to TRBJ1-5; TRBD1 is a possible D gene (6 bases). Germline-derived CDR1 and CDR2 are MNHEY and SVGAGI. V dropped 0 bases and J dropped 5 bases, with 11 bases sitting between them. The CDR3 length is 15 residues.

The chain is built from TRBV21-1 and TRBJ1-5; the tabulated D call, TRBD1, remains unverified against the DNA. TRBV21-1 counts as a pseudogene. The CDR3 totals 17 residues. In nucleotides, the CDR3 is TGTGCCAGCATCCCGAGGGAAGGGGGCGGAGGCAATCAGCCCCAGCATTTT. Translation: CASIPREGGGGNQPQHF.

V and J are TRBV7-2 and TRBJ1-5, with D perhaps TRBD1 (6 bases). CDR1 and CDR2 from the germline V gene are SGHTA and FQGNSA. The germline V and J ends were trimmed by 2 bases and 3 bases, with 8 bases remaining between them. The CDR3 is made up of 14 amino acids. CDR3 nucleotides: TGTGCCAGCAGCTTAACGGGGGCCAATCAGCCCCAGCATTTT. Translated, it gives CASSLTGANQPQHF. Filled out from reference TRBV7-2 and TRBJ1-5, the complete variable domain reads GAGVSQSPSNKVTEKGKDVELRCDPISGHTALYWYRQSLGQGLEFLIYFQGNSAPDKSGLPSDRFSAERTGGSVSTLTIQRTQQEDSAVYLCASSLTGANQPQHFGDGTRLSIL.

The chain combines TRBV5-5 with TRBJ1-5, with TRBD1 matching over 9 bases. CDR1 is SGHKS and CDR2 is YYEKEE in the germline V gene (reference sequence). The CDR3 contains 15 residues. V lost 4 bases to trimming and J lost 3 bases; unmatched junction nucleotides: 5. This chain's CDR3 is CASSKGQGVNQPQHF. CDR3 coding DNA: TGTGCCAGCAGCAAGGGACAGGGTGTCAATCAGCCCCAGCATTTT.

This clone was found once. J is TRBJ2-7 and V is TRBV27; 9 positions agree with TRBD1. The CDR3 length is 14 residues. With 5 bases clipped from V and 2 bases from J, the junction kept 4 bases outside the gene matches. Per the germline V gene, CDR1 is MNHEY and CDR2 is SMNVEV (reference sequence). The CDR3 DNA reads TGTGCCAGCAGTACCCGGGACAGGGCCTACGAGCAGTACTTC. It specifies CASSTRDRAYEQYF.

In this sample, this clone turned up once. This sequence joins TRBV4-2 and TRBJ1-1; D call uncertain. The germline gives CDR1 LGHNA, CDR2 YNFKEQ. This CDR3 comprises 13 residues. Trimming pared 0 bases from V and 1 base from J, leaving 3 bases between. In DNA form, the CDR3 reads TGTGCCAGCAGCCAAGACAAGAACACTGAAGCTTTCTTT. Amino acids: CASSQDKNTEAFF.